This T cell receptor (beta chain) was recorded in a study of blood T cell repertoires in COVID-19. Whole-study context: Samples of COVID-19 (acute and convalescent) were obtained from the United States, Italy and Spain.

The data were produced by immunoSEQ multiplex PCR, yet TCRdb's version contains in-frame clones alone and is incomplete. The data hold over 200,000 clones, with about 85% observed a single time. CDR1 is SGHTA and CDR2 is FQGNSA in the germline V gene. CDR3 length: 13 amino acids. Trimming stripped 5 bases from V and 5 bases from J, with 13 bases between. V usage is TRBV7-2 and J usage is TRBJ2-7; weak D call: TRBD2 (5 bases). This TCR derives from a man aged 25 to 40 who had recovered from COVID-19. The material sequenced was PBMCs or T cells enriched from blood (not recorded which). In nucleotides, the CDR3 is TGTGCCAGCAGCCCGACATGGGAGAACGAGCAGTACTTC. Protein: CASSPTWENEQYF.